These 16 T cell receptor beta chains originate from one sample sequenced in a study of blood T cells in healthy people across ages (dated by TCRdb to the mid-2010s). To prepare the library, 5' RACE was applied. Sequenced using an Illumina HiSeq 2500. A second PCR of about 6 to 11 cycles was run with a J-beta primer mix and a sample-barcoded 5' primer. The raw public data were reprocessed by TCRdb itself: fastp quality trimming at Q25, MiXCR clonotype calling, in-frame beta chains only. Every entry covers one CDR3 protein and lists the most common genes and DNA from its rows. The sample includes approximately 900,000 distinct CDR3 sequences, with around 49% observed a single time. 13% of the sample belongs to the ten largest clones. The material sequenced was blood. The receptor source for this set is a man in his thirties or forties in good health.

The chain combines TRBV2 with TRBJ2-7, with 7 bases matching TRBD1. V lost 6 bases to trimming and J lost 2 bases; unmatched junction nucleotides: 7. This CDR3 is built from 14 residues. Germline CDR1 reads SNHLY; CDR2 reads FYNNEI. CDR3 DNA: TGTGCCAGCAGAGACAGGGTTTCGACCTACGAGCAGTACTTC. This gives the protein CASRDRVSTYEQYF. The whole variable domain, filled in from reference TRBV2 and TRBJ2-7, reads EPEVTQTPSHQVTQMGQEVILRCVPISNHLYFYWYRQILGQKVEFLVSFYNNEISEKSEIFDDQFSVERPDGSNFTLKIRSTKLEDSAMYFCASRDRVSTYEQYFGPGTRLTVT.

This clonotype was found a few times. The CDR3 bases are TGTGCCTGGAGTGTGGGGGGACTAGCCCTCTACGAGCAGTACTTC. Residues: CAWSVGGLALYEQYF. The V and J genes are TRBV30 and TRBJ2-5, with TRBD2 identical over 9 bases. The J call is in doubt because the DNA end fits TRBJ2-7 better. The CDR3 extends over 15 amino acids. In germline, CDR1 is GTSNPN, CDR2 SVGIG (reference sequence).

This clonotype has more than one count but fewer than ten. CDR3 loop: CSARAGEDQPQHF. The CDR3 coding sequence is TGCAGTGCTAGAGCAGGGGAGGATCAGCCCCAGCATTTT. This sequence joins TRBV20-1 and TRBJ1-5; weak D call: TRBD1 (6 bases). This CDR3 spans 13 amino acids. The ends were cut back, 1 base at V and 5 bases at J, with 9 bases in the middle. The germline V gene has CDR1 DFQATT and CDR2 SNEGSKA (reference sequence).

This clonotype occurred many times. The chain couples TRBV20-1 to TRBJ1-2; D ambiguous. Germline CDR1 is DFQATT and CDR2 is SNEGSKA (reference sequence). The CDR3 has 13 amino acids. Trimming pared 3 bases from V and 4 bases from J, leaving 12 bases between. The CDR3 DNA reads TGCAGTGCTAGTATTAGTGACGGCTATGGCTACACCTTC. Translation: CSASISDGYGYTF.

The rearrangement links TRBV28 to TRBJ2-1; D remains unclear. The CDR3 covers 14 residues. The germline CDR1 and CDR2 sequences are MDHEN and SYDVKM. V shed 8 bases and J shed 5 bases, with 16 bases lying between them. CDR3 nucleotides: TGTGCCAGCTCTCACCAGGACGGACACAATGAGCAGTTCTTC. Its protein is CASSHQDGHNEQFF.

The chain employs TRBV10-1 and TRBJ2-1; a weak D match, TRBD2 (6 bases). V lost 8 bases, J lost 6 bases, and 14 bases lay in between. Per the germline V gene, CDR1 is WNHNN and CDR2 is SYGVQD (reference sequence). CDR3 size: 13 residues. CDR3 sequence reads: CASLRLVLNEQFF. DNA of the CDR3: TGCGCCAGCCTTAGACTAGTTCTCAATGAGCAGTTCTTC.

This clonotype came up a few times. CDR3 loop: CASSSGTGGFGAYEQYF. The CDR3 coding sequence is TGTGCCAGCAGCTCTGGGACAGGGGGGTTCGGGGCCTACGAGCAGTACTTC. This chain joins TRBV7-9 and TRBJ2-7; 11 bases line up with TRBD1. CDR1 and CDR2 (germline): SEHNR, FQNEAQ (reference sequence). The CDR3 has 17 amino acids. The trim removed 4 bases at V and 2 bases at J, leaving 10 bases unmatched.

The gene calls are TRBV29-1 and TRBJ1-2, with D perhaps TRBD1 (6 bases). Looked up from germline, CDR1 is SQVTM and CDR2 is ANQGSEA. The CDR3 is made up of 13 amino acids. V was trimmed by 6 bases and J by 4 bases, leaving 15 bases between them. CDR3 DNA sequence: TGCAGCGTCGCTACAGGGAGCGGCTATGGCTACACCTTC. It specifies CSVATGSGYGYTF.

This chain uses TRBV5-6 with TRBJ2-7; 8 bases agree with TRBD1. The last part of the DNA fits TRBJ2-5 better; the J call may be wrong. The CDR3 consists of 15 residues. CDR1 and CDR2 from the germline V gene are SGHDT and YYEEEE. This CDR3 is CASSPTDRAARTQYF. DNA of the CDR3: TGTGCCAGCAGCCCTACGGACAGGGCCGCGAGGACCCAGTACTTC.

With regard to this clonotype: A read error may explain this, as a much larger clone is one base away. For the CDR3, the DNA is TGCTCCTTCCACAGGGGAGGGAAAGATACGCGGTATTTT. It yields the protein CSFHRGGKDTRYF. The J gene is TRBJ2-3, the V gene TRBV20-1; the D gene could be TRBD1 or TRBD2 (7 bases each). The CDR3 spans 13 residues. Germline CDR1 reads DFQATT; CDR2 reads SNEGSKA (reference sequence).

This chain uses TRBV20-1 with TRBJ2-7; no clear D gene. The CDR3 is 13 amino acids. The germline V gene has CDR1 DFQATT and CDR2 SNEGSKA (reference sequence). V was pared by 6 bases and J by 2 bases, with 14 bases between. The chain's CDR3 is CSASILGPYEQYF. CDR3 DNA sequence: TGCAGTGCCAGCATTCTCGGGCCCTACGAGCAGTACTTC.

The rearrangement uses TRBV4-2 and TRBJ2-1; possible D gene TRBD2, 8 bases. The germline CDR1 and CDR2 sequences are LGHNA and YNFKEQ. V was pared by 0 bases and J by 4 bases, with 16 bases between. The CDR3 length is 17 residues. This CDR3 is CASSQENSGTAYNEQFF. As DNA, the CDR3 is TGTGCCAGCAGCCAAGAAAATAGCGGGACAGCTTACAATGAGCAGTTCTTC.

The rearrangement links TRBV6-2 or TRBV6-3 to TRBJ2-4; 7 positions match TRBD2. The V gene's germline CDR1 is MNHEY and CDR2 SVGEGT. J gave up 4 bases and V 4 bases, and 7 bases lay outside the gene matches. This CDR3 comprises 15 residues. The chain's CDR3 is CASSSAGRGKNIQYF. CDR3 DNA sequence: TGTGCCAGCAGTTCCGCGGGGAGGGGTAAAAACATTCAGTACTTC.

The V and J genes are TRBV11-2 and TRBJ2-3; weak D call: TRBD2 (5 bases). Germline values: CDR1 SGHAT, CDR2 FQNNGV. Trimming took off 5 bases at V and 8 bases at J, with 14 bases between the two ends. The CDR3 contains 13 residues. The CDR3 protein is CASSSKGVVTQYF. CDR3 bases: TGTGCCAGCAGCAGCAAGGGAGTAGTTACGCAGTATTTT.

The chain combines TRBV5-1 with TRBJ2-7; 9 bases map to TRBD1. CDR3 length: 15 residues. The germline V gene has CDR1 SGHRS and CDR2 YFSETQ. V lost 4 bases and J lost 1; bases outside the gene matches: 6. The CDR3 DNA is TGCGCCAGCAGCGGAGGACAGGGGAAATCCTACGAGCAGTACTTC. Its translation: CASSGGQGKSYEQYF.

This clonotype has a handful of counts. This chain joins TRBV20-1 and TRBJ2-7; D could derive from TRBD1 or TRBD2 (5 bases each). TRBJ2-5 matches the DNA end more closely, so the J call is doubtful. This CDR3 is built from 12 residues. CDR1 and CDR2 from the germline V gene are DFQATT and SNEGSKA (reference sequence). CDR3 DNA: TGCAGTGCTCGGGACCTGGGGGAGACCCAGTACTTC. Amino acids: CSARDLGETQYF.